This T cell receptor (beta chain) was observed in a study of T cell changes during pregnancy in multiple sclerosis. Clones were sequenced by immunoSEQ multiplex PCR, and TCRdb holds only the in-frame ones, with some missing. The data contain about 46,000 clones, less than 95% of them singletons. Germline assignment: CDR1 ENHRY and CDR2 SYGVKD. V lost 4 bases to trimming and J lost 3 bases, with 16 bases between them. The CDR3 sequence is 15 residues long. The rearrangement uses TRBV10-3 and TRBJ2-7, with D possibly TRBD1 on 5 matching bases. The TCR originated in a female donor with multiple sclerosis, enrolled in a pregnancy study. Sequencing used CD8+ T cells from peripheral blood mononuclear cells, obtained in the second trimester of pregnancy. The CDR3 here is CAISAYLAGLYEQYF. Written as DNA, the CDR3 is TGTGCCATCAGTGCCTACCTGGCAGGGCTCTACGAGCAGTACTTC.